Listed below are T cell receptor beta chains from one sample, sequenced in a study of T cell responses to AZD1222 COVID-19 vaccine. Sequenced by immunoSEQ multiplex PCR; TCRdb stores in-frame clones only, minus some. The data hold fewer than 35,000 clones, with approximately 91% observed a single time. The sample here was peripheral blood, taken on day 0 of AZD1222 vaccination. Source of these receptors: an adult in good health. The CDR3 runs from the conserved cysteine through the conserved F or W. Size tells how often a clone was seen (once, few, many) or the class of an expanded clone, and some rows leave it out.

j_call clone_size v_call cdr3_aa
TRBJ2-1 NA TRBV30 CAWSWSGGENEQFF
TRBJ2-7 NA TRBV27 CASSSGQGNYEQYF
TRBJ1-1 NA TRBV3-1/TRBV3-2 CASSQPDRRNTEAFF
TRBJ1-1 NA TRBV5-5 CASSSKGALNTEAFF
TRBJ1-2 NA TRBV4-3 CASSQASGLSVGYTF
TRBJ1-2 few TRBV6-5 CASTLGISYGYTF
TRBJ1-5 NA TRBV7-9 CASSSSTTDSYSNQPQHF
TRBJ2-1 NA TRBV21-1 CASSKALISHNEQFF
TRBJ1-1 NA TRBV12-3/TRBV12-4 CAVERVGATEAFF
TRBJ1-1 few TRBV2 CASRDLGQSEAFF
TRBJ1-6 NA TRBV6-2/TRBV6-3 CASSPTGMGSPLHF
TRBJ1-4 NA TRBV5-1 CASSLRTGDNEKLFF
TRBJ2-7 NA TRBV19 CASSIGQGIYYEQYF
TRBJ2-2 NA TRBV7-8 CASSSGQNTGELFF
TRBJ1-5 NA TRBV27 CASSPRRELVSNQPQHF
TRBJ1-2 NA TRBV18 CASSPLDRAGYGYTF
TRBJ2-2 NA TRBV5-5 CASSFTGGPGELFF
TRBJ1-6 NA TRBV6-2/TRBV6-3 CASSYEGTGPSPLHF
TRBJ2-5 NA TRBV10-1 CASSEERLAGRTQYF
TRBJ1-4 NA TRBV30 CAWSVRTTNEKLFF
TRBJ1-5 few TRBV3-1/TRBV3-2 CASSQVRDSNQPQHF
TRBJ2-6 NA TRBV11-3 CASSSLDRWAGANVLTF
TRBJ2-3 NA TRBV19 CASSTDRTGTDTQYF
TRBJ1-2 NA TRBV5-1 CASSLAGEPYGYTF
TRBJ1-1 NA TRBV7-9 CASSPSRAEAFF
TRBJ1-4 NA TRBV7-2 CASSLEPRGGREKLFF